The 14 T cell receptor beta chains presented below share a single source sample, sequenced in a study of vaccination and CD4 T cells after COVID-19. Sample treatment: roughly 11-day PBMC culture with coronavirus spike peptide pools or control peptides (ViraFEST assay). No antigen has been identified for these receptors. Scientists ran DNA taken from cultured CD4+ T cells through the Oncomine TCR Beta short-read assay for sequencing. TCRdb reprocessed the PCR reads with MiXCR, giving one entry per CDR3 protein. Seen here are approximately 15,000 distinct CDR3 sequences, nearly 80% observed once, and the top ten hold about 8.9%. The sequences come from CD4+ T cells from blood, cultured in vitro, collected after SARS-CoV-2 vaccination. The origin of the receptors is a human donor who received a COVID-19 vaccine.

V gene TRBV30 combines with J gene TRBJ1-5; the D gene is possibly TRBD1 (6 bases). Germline CDR1 GTSNPN, CDR2 SVGIG (reference sequence). This CDR3 is built from 15 residues. V was clipped by 3 bases and J by 3 bases, with 15 bases between them. The CDR3 region has the DNA TGTGCCTGGAGCCTCAGCGGGGGCACCAATCAGCCCCAGCATTTT. It translates to CAWSLSGGTNQPQHF.

The sample holds one count of this clonotype. The chain links TRBV6-2 or TRBV6-3 to TRBJ1-5, with 8 bases lining up with TRBD1. Germline-derived CDR1 and CDR2 are MNHEY and SVGEGT. The CDR3 runs to 17 residues. The V and J ends lost 5 bases and 4 bases, in that order; junction bases with no gene match: 13. The CDR3 loop reads CASSNHPAGGFNQPQHF. The CDR3 DNA is TGTGCCAGCAGTAACCATCCCGCAGGGGGCTTTAATCAGCCCCAGCATTTT.

This clonotype was seen a handful of times. The chain couples TRBV10-3 to TRBJ2-3; possibly TRBD1 or TRBD2 for D (5 bases each). This CDR3 comprises 15 residues. V was trimmed by 0 bases and J by 3 bases, leaving 10 bases between them. Germline values: CDR1 ENHRY, CDR2 SYGVKD. The CDR3 DNA reads as TGTGCCATCAGTGAGTCGTGGGACCAAACAGATACGCAGTATTTT. Encoded protein: CAISESWDQTDTQYF.

The chain has TRBV2 and TRBJ1-2; 8 bases map to TRBD1. With V trimmed by 2 bases and J by 8 bases, 7 bases remained unmatched. CDR1 and CDR2 from the germline V gene are SNHLY and FYNNEI. The CDR3 covers 14 residues. Here the CDR3 reads CASSETTGVGGYTF. The DNA for the CDR3 is TGTGCCAGCAGTGAAACGACAGGGGTGGGAGGCTACACCTTC.

V usage is TRBV20-1 and J usage is TRBJ2-5; 10 nucleotides agree with TRBD2. The CDR3 runs 15 residues. CDR1 and CDR2 from the germline V gene are DFQATT and SNEGSKA (reference sequence). V trimming: 2 bases; J trimming: 5 bases; junction bases outside the gene matches: 8. CDR3 protein: CSARSVASGGETQYF. Here the CDR3 DNA reads TGCAGTGCTAGAAGTGTGGCTAGCGGGGGTGAGACCCAGTACTTC.

The V call is TRBV20-1, the J call TRBJ1-5; TRBD1 aligns across 11 bases. This CDR3 contains 15 residues. CDR1 is DFQATT, CDR2 SNEGSKA, per germline (reference sequence). V lost 3 bases, J lost 3 bases, and 4 bases stayed unmatched. The CDR3 loop is CSASGTGGYNQPQHF. For the CDR3, the DNA is TGCAGTGCTAGTGGGACAGGGGGTTACAATCAGCCCCAGCATTTT.

The chain recombines TRBV4-2 with TRBJ1-1; D remains unclear. The CDR3 consists of 14 residues. Germline V CDR1 and CDR2: LGHNA, YNFKEQ. V gave up 0 bases and J gave up 2 bases, with 7 bases separating them. The CDR3 region is CASSQDSGNTEAFF. The DNA for the CDR3 is TGTGCCAGCAGCCAAGATTCCGGTAACACTGAAGCTTTCTTT.

This clonotype was observed a few times. The chain employs TRBV27 and TRBJ1-2, with D perhaps TRBD1 (5 bases). V lost 7 bases, J lost 5 bases, and 23 bases lay in between. The CDR3 spans 16 residues. Germline assignment: CDR1 MNHEY and CDR2 SMNVEV (reference sequence). CDR3 sequence: CASTNWEGRHYYGYTF. The CDR3 nucleotides read TGTGCCAGCACCAATTGGGAGGGGCGGCACTATTATGGCTACACCTTC.

The chain couples TRBV10-1 to TRBJ1-1; 8 bases are a match to TRBD1. Trimming took 6 bases from V and 0 from J; bases not matched to a gene: 9. CDR3 length equals 16 residues. Germline V gene data show CDR1 as WNHNN and CDR2 as SYGVQD (reference sequence). The CDR3 here is CASSNRQGRVNTEAFF. Written as DNA, the CDR3 is TGCGCCAGCAGCAACAGACAGGGGCGAGTGAACACTGAAGCTTTCTTT.

This rearrangement joins TRBV5-1 to TRBJ2-5; 8 nucleotides agree with TRBD1. The length of the CDR3 is 17 residues. The J segment lost 5 bases and the V segment lost 3 bases, leaving 15 bases of the junction unmatched. CDR1 is SGHRS, CDR2 YFSETQ, per germline. The CDR3 nucleotides read TGCGCCAGCAGCTCCACTACAGGGGGTGTCCGGTGGGAGACCCAGTACTTC. As protein: CASSSTTGGVRWETQYF.

This chain connects TRBV7-8 to TRBJ1-1; D gene uncertain. This CDR3 spans 14 amino acids. The germline V gene has CDR1 SGHVS and CDR2 FQNEAQ. V was trimmed by 2 bases and J by 3 bases, leaving 10 bases between them. The CDR3, as DNA: TGTGCCAGCAGCTTAACGACTCAGTACACTGAAGCTTTCTTT. It is translated as CASSLTTQYTEAFF.

The CDR3 protein is CSARGPTGVEEQYF. The CDR3 DNA reads as TGCAGTGCTAGAGGCCCGACAGGCGTCGAGGAGCAGTACTTC. The gene calls are TRBV20-1 and TRBJ2-7; possibly TRBD1 for D (6 bases). The CDR3 extends over 14 amino acids. V was trimmed by 1 base and J by 7 bases, leaving 17 bases between them. Germline CDR1 and CDR2: DFQATT and SNEGSKA (reference sequence).

The chain links TRBV2 to TRBJ1-1; D is unclear. Germline CDR1 reads SNHLY; CDR2 reads FYNNEI. V dropped 6 bases and J dropped 5 bases, with 13 bases sitting between them. This CDR3 region has 13 residues. The CDR3 spells CASSAIGRTEAFF. DNA for the CDR3: TGTGCCAGCAGCGCAATAGGGAGGACTGAAGCTTTCTTT.

V and J are TRBV6-1 and TRBJ1-2, with D hard to call. V shed 6 bases and J shed 5 bases, with 10 bases lying between them. Germline V lookup: CDR1 MNHNS, CDR2 SASEGT. The CDR3 spans 12 residues. CDR3 in DNA: TGTGCCAGCAGCCACGGCGGATATGGCTACACCTTC. Its protein product is CASSHGGYGYTF.